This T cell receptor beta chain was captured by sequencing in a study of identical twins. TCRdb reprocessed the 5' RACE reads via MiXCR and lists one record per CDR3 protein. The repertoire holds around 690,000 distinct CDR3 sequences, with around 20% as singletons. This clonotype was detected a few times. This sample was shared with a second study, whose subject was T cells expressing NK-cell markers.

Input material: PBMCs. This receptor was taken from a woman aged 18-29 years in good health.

CDR3 residues: CASSLGWDPQHF. CDR3 in DNA: TGTGCCAGCAGTTTAGGGTGGGACCCCCAGCATTTT. The J gene is TRBJ1-5, the V gene TRBV12-3 or TRBV12-4; D is perhaps TRBD1 (5 bases). The CDR3 spans 12 residues. The ends were cut back, 1 base at V and 10 bases at J, with 8 bases in the middle.